This T cell receptor beta chain derives from a study of Graves' ophthalmopathy and Graves' hyperthyroidism listed by TCRdb under 2018. A note on the overall study: Peripheral blood was collected at initial diagnosis, before any treatment. The study used signatures of the TCR beta repertoire to tell Graves' ophthalmopathy apart from Graves' hyperthyroidism and to predict which patients would progress to ophthalmopathy. In total, 135 blood samples were TCR-sequenced: some 40 ophthalmopathy, over 70 hyperthyroidism and approximately 17 hyperthyroidism-to-ophthalmopathy patients. To explore V-J signatures that separate ophthalmopathy from hyperthyroidism, a discovery set of around 97 patients was enrolled, consisting of 40 to 45 with ophthalmopathy and roughly 57 with stable hyperthyroidism. For independent validation, a separate cohort was made up of approximately 19 hyperthyroidism patients plus 17 patients who later progressed from hyperthyroidism to ophthalmopathy. In five to seven hyperthyroidism patients, T-cell repertoires of thyroid tissue and blood were compared. Following sampling, methimazole starting at 30 mg daily was administered to hyperthyroidism patients, and high-dose intravenous methylprednisolone was administered to ophthalmopathy patients.

V and J are truncated by 6 bases and 0 bases respectively, leaving an intervening sequence of 6 bases. There are 12 amino acids in the CDR3, from cysteine to phenylalanine inclusive. This entry keeps only the CDR3 DNA: 36 bases, framed from base 1. Taken from the germline V gene (reference sequence), the CDR1 and CDR2 loops are DFQATT and SNEGSKA. The ophthalmopathy patients had moderately to severely active disease, with a Clinical Activity Score of 3 or higher, a NOSPECS grade of 4 or higher, and a disease duration of less than 3 months. Patients with other autoimmune diseases, uncontrolled infections, pregnancy or lactation were excluded from the study. Diagnosis was based on clinical symptoms, serum thyroxine, TRAb, thyroid ultrasound and orbital computed tomography. PBMCs were isolated from 10 ml of fresh peripheral blood by Ficoll-Paque density gradient centrifugation. Total RNA was extracted with Trizol reagent and quality-checked on an Agilent 2100 Bioanalyzer.

Broad study findings and their caveats: Sample size was not statistically predetermined, and group allocation was not concealed from the investigators. Among expanded thyroid clonotypes with frequency above 0.001, most also showed up in blood, which suggests that blood repertoires may reflect the thyroid immune response. In validation, the model predicted ophthalmopathy progression with nearly 71% sensitivity and 72.22% specificity; around twelve predicted patients were CT-confirmed with GO in a median of roughly 6.8 months. In cross-validation, the 13-signature model distinguished ophthalmopathy from stable hyperthyroidism with around 90% sensitivity and 81% to 82% specificity, while in the test set the corresponding values were about 80% and 75%.

As for this clonotype: It has no known antigen specificity. One base away there is no much larger clone; base qualities are not given.

For repertoire sequencing, the TCR beta CDR3 regions were amplified from RNA transcripts. The first round of RT-PCR was done with HTBI primers and the Qiagen OneStep RT-PCR kit, and was followed by a second round of multiplex PCR, then size selection and purification. Sequencing of the libraries was carried out on an Illumina HiSeq2000 in paired-end mode with 100 bp reads. The source study handled its data this way. Reads were processed with SOAPnuke, discarding reads with adapters, uncalled bases, mean Phred below 15, or no exact constant-primer or identifier match. High-quality paired reads were merged with COPE v1.2.5. Each unique nucleotide sequence was treated as a clonotype, and MiTCR v1.1 was used to align the clonotypes to the IMGT TRB V, D and J references. The analysis was limited to V-J combinations with a frequency above 0.0001, which together covered approximately 99% of the repertoires. For each V-J combination, a TCR clonal expansion and chaos score was defined as the ratio of F50 clonal expansion to chaos observed in the TCRdist matrix. Welch's t-statistics and random forest were used to reduce the features to about a dozen V-J combinations, which were then used as input to a naive Bayes classifier. Thyroid-blood repertoire similarity was quantified with the Morisita-Horn index. TCRdb reworked the public reads: Q25 trimming with fastp, MiXCR clone assembly, productive beta chains retained. Entries are consolidated by CDR3 protein sequence, retaining the most common genes and DNA. These V and J calls rely on TCRdb rather than the paper's analysis. Counted in this sample were 600,000 to 950,000 distinct CDR3 sequences; approximately 40% of them appeared once. The ten most abundant clones make up roughly 46% of the sample.

This clonotype was obtained from an adult man with Graves' ophthalmopathy. The sequence links TRBV20-1 to TRBJ1-5, with the D gene too uncertain to name. What was sequenced was peripheral blood. The DNA reads TGCAGTGCCGCCCATAGCAATCAGCCCCAGCATTTT. Translated, this is CSAAHSNQPQHF.